This is a list of T cell receptor beta chains from one sample in a study of blood T cell repertoires in COVID-19. Clones were read by immunoSEQ multiplex PCR, and TCRdb kept only the in-frame ones, dropping some. Seen here are roughly 180,000 clones, approximately 80% observed once, and the top ten hold just over 8.5%. The material sequenced was peripheral blood. These receptors originate from a woman aged 45-59 years with active or convalescent COVID-19. The CDR3 runs from the conserved cysteine through the conserved F or W. The D gene is left open where the match is weak. Size tells how often a clone was seen (once, few, many) or the class of an expanded clone, and some rows leave it out.

D gene	J gene	V gene	clone size	CDR3 protein	CDR3 DNA
NA	TRBJ2-2	TRBV30	few	CAWSRTDTGELFF	TGTGCCTGGAGTCGGACTGACACCGGGGAGCTGTTTTTT
TRBD2	TRBJ2-1	TRBV11-2	few	CASSSAGGRPHYNEQFF	TGTGCCAGCAGCTCGGCGGGGGGCCGACCTCATTACAATGAGCAGTTCTTC
TRBD1	TRBJ2-2	TRBV19	NA	CASSTRDRGTTGELFF	TGTGCCAGTAGTACCCGGGACAGGGGGACGACCGGGGAGCTGTTTTTT
NA	TRBJ1-3	TRBV12-5	NA	CASGLTRGGLLYSGNTIYF	TGTGCTAGTGGTTTGACCCGAGGGGGATTACTGTACTCTGGAAACACCATATATTTT
TRBD1	TRBJ1-6	TRBV30	NA	CAWSVYRGTTDNSPLHF	TGTGCCTGGAGTGTCTACAGGGGGACTACGGATAATTCACCCCTCCACTTT
NA	TRBJ2-7	TRBV30	many	CAWRSGFFYEQYF	TGTGCCTGGAGAAGCGGTTTCTTCTACGAGCAGTACTTC
NA	TRBJ2-3	TRBV6-1	NA	CASSERRVIRTDTQYF	TGTGCCAGCAGTGAACGCCGGGTGATACGGACAGATACGCAGTATTTT
TRBD1	TRBJ2-7	TRBV7-9	few	CASSSATGPYEQYF	TGTGCCAGCAGCTCGGCGACAGGGCCCTACGAGCAGTACTTC
NA	TRBJ1-1	TRBV11-2	NA	CASSLAGFGTEAFF	TGTGCCAGCAGCTTAGCGGGGTTTGGCACTGAAGCTTTCTTT
TRBD1	TRBJ2-4	TRBV5-1	NA	CASSYSTDRGSLKNIQYF	TGCGCCAGCAGCTACAGTACGGACAGGGGCTCACTCAAAAACATTCAGTACTTC
TRBD2	TRBJ2-3	TRBV5-1	NA	CASSLVTSGTDTQYF	TGCGCCAGCAGCTTGGTGACTAGCGGGACAGATACGCAGTATTTT
NA	TRBJ2-7	TRBV6-2/TRBV6-3	NA	CASSQSPGRSYEQYF	TGTGCCAGCAGTCAATCCCCTGGCCGCTCCTACGAGCAGTACTTC
NA	TRBJ2-1	TRBV6-2/TRBV6-3	NA	CASSQDPVINEQFF	TGTGCCAGCAGTCAGGATCCCGTTATTAATGAGCAGTTCTTC
NA	TRBJ1-5	TRBV19	NA	CASSISRGSQPQHF	TGTGCCAGTAGTATTAGCAGGGGAAGTCAGCCCCAGCATTTT
NA	TRBJ1-1	TRBV19	NA	CASSIGGRGKNTEAFF	TGTGCCAGTAGTATCGGTGGGAGGGGGAAGAACACTGAAGCTTTCTTT
NA	TRBJ1-2	TRBV6-2/TRBV6-3	NA	CASSRQSNYGYTF	TGTGCCAGCAGTCGACAGTCTAACTATGGCTACACCTTC
NA	TRBJ2-1	TRBV7-2	NA	CASSLGTDYYNEQFF	TGTGCCAGCAGCTTAGGTACAGATTACTACAATGAGCAGTTCTTC